The 25 T cell receptor beta chains presented below share a single source sample, sequenced in a study of T cells in localized non-small cell lung cancer. Sequencing was performed with immunoSEQ multiplex PCR; in TCRdb, only in-frame clones are kept and a portion is missing. The table includes 75,000 to 80,000 clones, around 89% detected once. Material: peripheral blood, obtained before any cancer treatment. These receptors originate from a woman aged 40 to 75 with stage I squamous cell lung carcinoma.

The rearrangement uses TRBV5-1 and TRBJ2-7, with 8 bases aligning to TRBD1. V was pared by 3 bases and J by 0 bases, with 5 bases of the junction left unmatched. CDR1 and CDR2 from the germline V gene are SGHRS and YFSETQ. The CDR3 loop spans 15 amino acids. DNA of the CDR3: TGCGCCAGCAGCTCGGGACAGGTCCACTCCTACGAGCAGTACTTC. Translating gives CASSSGQVHSYEQYF.

The DNA of the CDR3 is TGTGCCAGCAGCTTTGGCCGGTACGAGCAGTACTTC. Its protein is CASSFGRYEQYF. The V gene is TRBV5-6, the J gene TRBJ2-7; D is undetermined. V was shortened by 2 bases and J by 4 bases, with 7 bases between the two germline ends. The CDR3 spans 12 residues. Germline loops: CDR1 SGHDT, CDR2 YYEEEE.

In its sample, this clone was seen once. This chain uses TRBV7-2 with TRBJ1-2; D call uncertain. Deletions cut 1 base from V and 6 bases from J, with 9 bases between. Germline values: CDR1 SGHTA, CDR2 FQGNSA. The CDR3 covers 13 residues. In DNA, the CDR3 is TGTGCCAGCAGCTTAGTTCGTCTTCATGGCTACACCTTC. Translated, it gives CASSLVRLHGYTF.

In this sample, this clone turned up a few times. The genes are TRBV2 and TRBJ1-3; 8 bases are shared with TRBD1. The V gene end was trimmed by 6 bases and the J gene end by 4 bases; junction bases not matched to a gene: 11. From germline, CDR1 is SNHLY and CDR2 FYNNEI. The CDR3 spans 16 residues. CDR3 nucleotide sequence: TGTGCCAGCAGCGTCGGGCAGGGGGCGCGCGGAAACACCATATATTTT. Translation: CASSVGQGARGNTIYF.

This chain joins TRBV6-1 and TRBJ1-1; TRBD1 matches at 8 bases. Germline CDR1 MNHNS, CDR2 SASEGT. This CDR3 contains 12 residues. V shed 7 bases, J shed 5 bases, and the junction held 3 bases outside the gene matches. The DNA for the CDR3 is TGTGCCAGCACAGGGGGCGGAACTGAAGCTTTCTTT. Residues: CASTGGGTEAFF.

In its sample, this clone was seen once. At one end the junction does not follow the germline gene, possibly because of a read error. The chain uses TRBV7-7 and TRBJ1-2; 9 positions agree with TRBD1. There are 18 residues in the CDR3. Germline assignment: CDR1 SSHAT and CDR2 FNYEAQ (reference sequence). The CDR3 region is CASSPREKGQGGNYGYTF. For the CDR3, the DNA is TGTGCTAGCAGCCCCCGCGAGAAGGGACAGGGAGGTAACTATGGCTACACCTTC.

This clone appeared a few times. This rearrangement joins TRBV2 to TRBJ1-2; TRBD1 aligns across 9 bases. V lost 8 bases and J lost 0; bases outside the gene matches: 7. The CDR3 is 15 amino acids. The germline CDR1 and CDR2 sequences are SNHLY and FYNNEI. CDR3: CASGGQGFPNYGYTF. CDR3 nucleotides: TGTGCCAGCGGTGGACAGGGGTTCCCTAACTATGGCTACACCTTC.

The rearrangement joins TRBV30 to TRBJ1-1, with a possible D match to TRBD1 (5 bases). With 3 bases removed from V and 6 bases from J, the gap between germline ends came to 14 bases. This CDR3 contains 13 residues. CDR1 GTSNPN and CDR2 SVGIG come from the germline V gene (reference sequence). Written as DNA, the CDR3 is TGTGCCTGGAGGGGGCCCTGGGGCCCTGAAGCTTTCTTT. Translation gives CAWRGPWGPEAFF.

The gene calls are TRBV10-3 and TRBJ2-3; the D call may be TRBD1 or TRBD2 (6 bases each). Germline CDR1 ENHRY, CDR2 SYGVKD. This CDR3 has 13 residues. V was trimmed by 10 bases and J by 4 bases, leaving 15 bases between them. In DNA, the CDR3 is TGTGCCACCGGGGGCCCGCAGGCAGATACGCAGTATTTT. It yields the protein CATGGPQADTQYF.

The V call is TRBV19, the J call TRBJ2-5; 9 bases fit TRBD1. The CDR3 extends over 15 amino acids. Per germline, CDR1 LNHDA and CDR2 SQIVND (reference sequence). V lost 1 base to trimming and J lost 2 bases; unmatched junction nucleotides: 2. The CDR3, as DNA: TGTGCCAGTAGTATAGTGGGGACAGGGCAAGAGACCCAGTACTTC. Protein: CASSIVGTGQETQYF.

CDR3 region: CASSGRATFGENTEAFF. The CDR3 nucleotides are TGTGCCAGCAGCGGGCGGGCCACATTTGGGGAGAACACTGAAGCTTTCTTT. This chain uses TRBV7-9 with TRBJ1-1; D uncertain. This CDR3 comprises 17 residues. Trimming cost V 5 bases and J 1 base, with 20 bases left between them. The germline V gene encodes CDR1 SEHNR and CDR2 FQNEAQ (reference sequence).

The V call is TRBV6-5, the J call TRBJ1-6; D not certain. The V end was cut by 5 bases, the J end by 7 bases, with 12 bases between. Looked up from germline, CDR1 is MNHEY and CDR2 is SVGAGI. The CDR3 consists of 14 residues. CDR3 bases: TGTGCCAGCAGTGAAGTCGGTGGAAATTCACCCCTCCACTTT. Protein: CASSEVGGNSPLHF.

V usage is TRBV5-1 and J usage is TRBJ2-1; D may be TRBD1 (6 bases). Germline assignment: CDR1 SGHRS and CDR2 YFSETQ. Trimming removed 4 bases at V and 6 bases at J, with 17 bases between. CDR3 size: 15 residues. The CDR3 DNA reads TGCGCCAGCAGCCCAATAACAGGGTCTGGCAATGAGCAGTTCTTC. It codes for CASSPITGSGNEQFF.

This clone has a handful of counts. The chain uses TRBV11-2 and TRBJ1-6; no firm D call. Germline assignment: CDR1 SGHAT and CDR2 FQNNGV. This CDR3 spans 15 amino acids. V lost 0 bases and J lost 7, with 10 bases in between. CDR3 DNA sequence: TGTGCCAGCAGCTTAGAGCCCGGACCCAATTCACCCCTCCACTTT. It encodes CASSLEPGPNSPLHF. Complete variable domain (other parts from reference TRBV11-2 and TRBJ1-6): EAGVAQSPRYKIIEKRQSVAFWCNPISGHATLYWYQQILGQGPKLLIQFQNNGVVDDSQLPKDRFSAERLKGVDSTLKIQPAKLEDSAVYLCASSLEPGPNSPLHFGNGTRLTVT.

The V gene is TRBV5-6, the J gene TRBJ2-3; 8 bases fit TRBD2. The germline gives CDR1 SGHDT, CDR2 YYEEEE. CDR3 length equals 14 residues. V gave up 2 bases and J gave up 2 bases; unmatched junction bases: 1. DNA for the CDR3: TGTGCCAGCAGCTTTAGCGGGACCACAGATACGCAGTATTTT. The encoded protein is CASSFSGTTDTQYF.

This chain links TRBV5-6 with TRBJ1-2, with 7 nucleotides matching TRBD1. V was clipped by 4 bases and J by 4 bases; unmatched bases: 10. Germline V gene lookup returns CDR1 SGHDT and CDR2 YYEEEE. This CDR3 region has 15 residues. CDR3 protein: CASSLGQEISYGYTF. CDR3 nucleotides: TGTGCCAGCAGCCTCGGACAGGAGATCTCCTATGGCTACACCTTC.

The chain uses TRBV19 and TRBJ2-3, with D maybe TRBD2 (6 bases). This CDR3 has 14 residues. Trimming removed 6 bases from V and 6 bases from J, with 16 bases in between. CDR1 and CDR2 from the germline V gene are LNHDA and SQIVND (reference sequence). The CDR3 region is CASSLYRGSDTQYF. The CDR3 DNA reads as TGTGCCAGTAGCCTTTACCGGGGGAGTGATACGCAGTATTTT.

V and J are TRBV4-2 and TRBJ1-2; 8 nucleotides line up with TRBD1. J was trimmed by 4 bases and V by 0 bases; bases with no gene match: 7. This CDR3 contains 16 residues. CDR1 and CDR2 from the germline V gene are LGHNA and YNFKEQ. In DNA, the CDR3 is TGTGCCAGCAGCCAAGACCTGACAGGGGCAATCTATGGCTACACCTTC. Translated: CASSQDLTGAIYGYTF.

This chain uses TRBV10-3 with TRBJ2-1; D uncertain. V gave up 3 bases and J gave up 2 bases, with 8 bases separating them. Germline V CDR1 and CDR2: ENHRY, SYGVKD. The CDR3 is 14 residues long. CDR3 sequence: CAISDWEAYNEQFF. CDR3 sequence (DNA): TGTGCCATCAGTGATTGGGAAGCCTACAATGAGCAGTTCTTC.

J is TRBJ1-6 and V is TRBV6-5; D is perhaps TRBD1 (6 bases). In germline, CDR1 is MNHEY, CDR2 SVGAGI. This CDR3 contains 15 residues. Between the trimmed V and J ends, which lost 5 bases and 10 bases, there was a span of 18 bases. The CDR3 loop is CASSPLRGGRSPLHF. The CDR3 DNA is TGTGCCAGCAGTCCCCTCAGGGGCGGAAGATCACCCCTCCACTTT.

The J gene is TRBJ2-3, the V gene TRBV7-6; no firm D call. Trimming removed 2 bases at V and 4 bases at J, with 7 bases between. Per germline, CDR1 SGHVS and CDR2 FNYEAQ. The CDR3 covers 13 residues. The CDR3 reads CASSLILADTQYF. CDR3 nucleotides: TGTGCCAGCAGCTTAATACTCGCAGATACGCAGTATTTT.

V usage is TRBV21-1 and J usage is TRBJ1-5. TRBV21-1 is reported as a pseudogene. CDR3 length equals 15 residues. This CDR3 is CASSWGGSSNQPQHF. The DNA of the CDR3 is TGTGCCAGCAGCTGGGGGGGGAGCAGCAATCAGCCCCAGCATTTT.

This chain joins TRBV10-2 and TRBJ1-1, with D unclear. The CDR3 runs 13 residues. V shed 4 bases and J shed 7 bases, with 13 bases lying between them. The germline V gene has CDR1 WSHSY and CDR2 SAAADI. Written as DNA, the CDR3 is TGCGCCAGCAGTGCTTGGCAAATTGGTGAAGCTTTCTTT. Protein sequence: CASSAWQIGEAFF.

This clone has just a few counts. The chain carries TRBV25-1 and TRBJ1-2, with TRBD1 matching over 7 bases. V trimming: 6 bases; J trimming: 4 bases; junction bases outside the gene matches: 8. The CDR3 totals 14 residues. Germline V gene lookup returns CDR1 MGHDK and CDR2 SYGVNS. For the CDR3, the DNA is TGTGCCAGCAGCCTGCCAGGGGGGAGCTATGGCTACACCTTC. This gives the protein CASSLPGGSYGYTF.

This clone was observed a single time. The V and J genes are TRBV7-9 and TRBJ1-3, with a possible D match to TRBD1 (5 bases). The V gene's germline CDR1 is SEHNR and CDR2 FQNEAQ (reference sequence). The CDR3 contains 16 residues. V lost 1 base and J 1 base, leaving 11 bases between the germline ends. The CDR3 here is CASSLEGRGSGNTIYF. CDR3 nucleotide sequence: TGTGCCAGCAGCTTAGAGGGACGGGGGTCTGGAAACACCATATATTTT.